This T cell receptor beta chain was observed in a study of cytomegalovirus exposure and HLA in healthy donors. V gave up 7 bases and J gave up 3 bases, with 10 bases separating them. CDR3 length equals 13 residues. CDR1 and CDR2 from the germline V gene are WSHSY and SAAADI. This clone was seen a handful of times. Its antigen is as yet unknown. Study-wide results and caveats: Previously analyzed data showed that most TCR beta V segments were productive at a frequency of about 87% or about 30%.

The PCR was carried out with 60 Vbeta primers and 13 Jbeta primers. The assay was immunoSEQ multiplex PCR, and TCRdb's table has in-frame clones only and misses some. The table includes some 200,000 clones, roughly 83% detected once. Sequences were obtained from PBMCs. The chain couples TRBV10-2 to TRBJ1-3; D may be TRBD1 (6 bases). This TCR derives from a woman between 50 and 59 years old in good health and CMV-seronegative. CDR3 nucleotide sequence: TGCGCCAGCAATGAAGGGGGTGGAAACACCATATATTTT. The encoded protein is CASNEGGGNTIYF.